Following are 3 T cell receptor beta chains from one sample sequenced in a study of early stage breast cancer tumors. Using immunoSEQ multiplex PCR, the repertoire was profiled, and TCRdb retains in-frame clones only, with some absent. The sample has about 28,000 clones; roughly 55% are singletons. Sequencing was carried out using breast tumor tissue. Every receptor here comes from a person between 50 and 60 years old with breast cancer.

The genes are TRBV19 and TRBJ2-5; TRBD2 might be the D (6 bases). V shed 6 bases and J shed 4 bases, with 12 bases lying between them. Germline CDR1 LNHDA, CDR2 SQIVND (reference sequence). The CDR3 sequence is 13 residues long. Here the CDR3 reads CASSGTAGETQYF. The CDR3, as DNA: TGTGCCAGTAGCGGAACAGCGGGAGAGACCCAGTACTTC.

This clone has just a few counts. J is TRBJ2-1 and V is TRBV11-2; 16 positions match TRBD2. From germline, CDR1 is SGHAT and CDR2 FQNNGV. Trimming at V came to 4 bases and at J to 12 bases, leaving 12 bases not matched to a gene. The CDR3 totals 17 residues. CDR3 nucleotides: TGTGCCAGCAGCTCATCGACCGGGACTAGCGGGAGGGCCGGGCAGTTCTTC. Translating it yields CASSSSTGTSGRAGQFF.

This clone came up a few times. CDR3: CASSLGTGPSHEQFF. CDR3 nucleotide sequence: TGTGCCAGCAGTTTGGGAACAGGGCCCAGTCATGAGCAGTTCTTC. The chain uses TRBV27 and TRBJ2-1; D is perhaps TRBD1 (6 bases). Deletions cut 3 bases from V and 8 bases from J, with 17 bases between. The CDR3 consists of 15 residues. CDR1 and CDR2 (germline): MNHEY, SMNVEV (reference sequence).